This entry describes one T cell receptor beta chain. What it binds is not known. This sample stems from a study of T cell responses to AZD1222 COVID-19 vaccine. Study-level information: The analysis combined second doses at about 4 or about 12 weeks. Whole-study results and caveats: Vaccine-related CD4 TCRs covered spike, predominating at 160-218 and 743-854. Baseline testing showed seropositivity in only a handful of AZD1222 recipients.

This table comes from immunoSEQ multiplex PCR, and its TCRdb copy is limited to in-frame clones, with some not included. The repertoire holds fewer than 300,000 clones, with approximately 93% as singletons. The receptor's source is an adult in good health. This sample comprised peripheral blood, obtained on day 0 of AZD1222 vaccination.

The CDR3 loop is CASSLRANGPQHF. CDR3 nucleotide sequence: TGTGCCAGCAGCTTAAGGGCCAATGGGCCCCAGCATTTT. The chain has TRBV7-2 and TRBJ1-5; unclear D gene. Between the trimmed V and J ends, which lost 2 bases and 9 bases, there was a span of 11 bases. This CDR3 is 13 amino acids long. The germline V gene has CDR1 SGHTA and CDR2 FQGNSA. The full variable domain, completed using reference TRBV7-2 and TRBJ1-5, is GAGVSQSPSNKVTEKGKDVELRCDPISGHTALYWYRQSLGQGLEFLIYFQGNSAPDKSGLPSDRFSAERTGGSVSTLTIQRTQQEDSAVYLCASSLRANGPQHFGDGTRLSIL.